Described below is a single T cell receptor beta chain sequence and its context. TCRdb's table, derived via immunoSEQ multiplex PCR, lists solely in-frame clones and lacks some. The sample lists fewer than 80,000 clones, approximately 95% seen once, with about 0.13% in the top ten. This specimen comes from a study of T cell changes during pregnancy in multiple sclerosis. The CDR3 is made up of 14 amino acids. The V segment lost 1 base and the J segment 9 bases; nucleotides outside the gene matches: 6. Germline CDR1 is SGHTS and CDR2 is YDEGEE. This sequence joins TRBV5-8 and TRBJ2-1, with TRBD2 matching 8 bases. The sample in question was CD4+ T cells from peripheral blood mononuclear cells, obtained after pregnancy. This TCR derives from a female donor with multiple sclerosis, enrolled in a pregnancy study. The CDR3 bases are TGTGCCAGCAGCTTGCCGCTCGGGAGGGCTGAGCAGTTCTTC. This translates into CASSLPLGRAEQFF.